These 6 T cell receptor beta chains came from one sample sequenced in a study of cytomegalovirus exposure and HLA in healthy donors. Both 60 Vbeta primers and 13 Jbeta primers went into the PCR. Profiled with immunoSEQ multiplex PCR; TCRdb holds only in-frame clones, not every one. The listing contains 90,000 to 120,000 clones. Sequenced input: PBMCs. Source of these receptors: a man aged 50-59 years in good health and CMV-seronegative.

The chain links TRBV2 to TRBJ2-7, with D maybe TRBD1 (5 bases). V lost 6 bases and J lost 6, with 9 bases in between. The CDR3 loop spans 11 amino acids. Germline CDR1 SNHLY, CDR2 FYNNEI. This chain's CDR3 is CASRAGIEQYF. DNA of the CDR3: TGTGCCAGCAGGGCAGGGATCGAGCAGTACTTC.

Here the CDR3 reads CASSIGGGVVSYEQYF. For the CDR3, the DNA is TGTGCCAGTAGTATAGGAGGAGGGGTAGTCTCCTACGAGCAGTACTTC. The rearrangement links TRBV19 to TRBJ2-7; a possible D gene is TRBD2 (6 bases). CDR1 and CDR2 (germline): LNHDA, SQIVND (reference sequence). The CDR3 is made up of 16 amino acids. Trimming shortened V by 1 base and J by 0 bases, and 13 bases separated the two germline ends.

The chain has TRBV6-5 and TRBJ1-1; D call uncertain. Germline-derived CDR1 and CDR2 are MNHEY and SVGAGI. The CDR3 length is 14 residues. V gave up 0 bases and J gave up 1 base, with 6 bases separating them. CDR3 sequence: CASSYSWPNTEAFF. The CDR3 bases are TGTGCCAGCAGTTACTCTTGGCCGAACACTGAAGCTTTCTTT.

This rearrangement joins TRBV5-6 to TRBJ2-1, with 13 bases that match TRBD2. The J segment lost 0 bases and the V segment lost 3 bases, leaving 9 bases of the junction unmatched. Germline V gene lookup returns CDR1 SGHDT and CDR2 YYEEEE. The CDR3 loop spans 19 amino acids. The CDR3 region has the DNA TGTGCCAGCAGCTCTCGGGGACTAGCGGGGCCCAGCTCCTACAATGAGCAGTTCTTC. It yields the protein CASSSRGLAGPSSYNEQFF.

The rearrangement links TRBV2 to TRBJ2-2, with D tentatively TRBD2 (6 bases). This CDR3 has 15 residues. V was shortened by 2 bases and J by 6 bases, with 13 bases between the two germline ends. Germline values: CDR1 SNHLY, CDR2 FYNNEI. The CDR3 coding sequence is TGTGCCAGCAGTGAACACGGGAGTCAGGCCGGGGAGCTGTTTTTT. Translated: CASSEHGSQAGELFF.

The chain combines TRBV5-1 with TRBJ2-1, with 8 bases lining up with TRBD1. V gave up 5 bases and J gave up 0 bases; unmatched junction bases: 4. The CDR3 is 15 residues long. Per germline, CDR1 SGHRS and CDR2 YFSETQ. CDR3 nucleotide sequence: TGCGCCAGCAGTGGTACAGGGGGCTCCTACAATGAGCAGTTCTTC. It translates to CASSGTGGSYNEQFF. The variable domain in full, with the rest retrieved from reference TRBV5-1 and TRBJ2-1, is KAGVTQTPRYLIKTRGQQVTLSCSPISGHRSVSWYQQTPGQGLQFLFEYFSETQRNKGNFPGRFSGRQFSNSRSEMNVSTLELGDSALYLCASSGTGGSYNEQFFGPGTRLTVL.